A single sample gave rise to the 25 T cell receptor beta chains below, sequenced in a study of CD8 T cells in Susac syndrome. cDNA came from around 0.54 to 1 ug RNA primed by random hexamers. One entry per CDR3 protein results from TCRdb running MiXCR on the immunoSEQ multiplex PCR reads. The repertoire includes a few hundred thousand distinct CDR3 sequences, 85% of them detected once, and around 0.21% sits in the top ten. Sequencing was carried out using CD8+ T cells from PBMCs. The receptors were sampled from a human donor with multiple sclerosis.

This sequence joins TRBV7-3 and TRBJ2-7; D might be TRBD2 (5 bases). The V gene's germline CDR1 is SGHTA and CDR2 FQGTGA. The CDR3 totals 13 residues. Trimming stripped 4 bases from V and 6 bases from J, with 13 bases between. The CDR3 nucleotides are TGTGCCAGCAGCTCGACGGTGGGAGCCGAGCAGTACTTC. It translates to CASSSTVGAEQYF. Complete variable domain (other parts from reference TRBV7-3 and TRBJ2-7): GAGVSQTPSNKVTEKGKYVELRCDPISGHTALYWYRQSLGQGPEFLIYFQGTGAADDSGLPNDRFFAVRPEGSVSTLKIQRTERGDSAVYLCASSSTVGAEQYFGPGTRLTVT.

The CDR3 spells CASSLTGVAFF. CDR3 nucleotides: TGTGCCAGCAGCTTAACAGGGGTAGCTTTCTTT. The chain combines TRBV7-9 with TRBJ1-1, with 7 bases fitting TRBD1. Germline V CDR1 and CDR2: SEHNR, FQNEAQ (reference sequence). The ends lost 2 bases at V and 10 bases at J; junction bases unmatched: 1. The CDR3 is made up of 11 amino acids.

The chain employs TRBV4-3 and TRBJ1-1; 8 positions agree with TRBD1. Trimming removed 2 bases from V and 3 bases from J; junction bases left unmatched: 2. The germline V gene encodes CDR1 LGHNA and CDR2 YSLEER. This CDR3 is built from 14 residues. CDR3 loop: CASSQTGGDTEAFF. In DNA form, the CDR3 reads TGCGCCAGCAGCCAAACAGGGGGGGACACTGAAGCTTTCTTT.

The chain carries TRBV29-1 and TRBJ2-1, with TRBD2 matching over 9 bases. The CDR3 runs to 17 residues. Germline trimming cut 2 bases from V and 7 bases from J; bases unmatched to any gene: 15. Per germline, CDR1 SQVTM and CDR2 ANQGSEA. CDR3 in DNA: TGCAGCGTTGAATCCCCGTTGGCGGGAGGGCCTCGGAATGAGCAGTTCTTC. It codes for CSVESPLAGGPRNEQFF.

The chain is built from TRBV12-3 or TRBV12-4 and TRBJ2-7, with D perhaps TRBD2 (7 bases). The V gene lost 4 bases and the J gene lost 3 bases, with 16 bases spanning the gap. This CDR3 region has 15 residues. The CDR3 is CASSWGLAEFYEQYF. The CDR3 DNA sequence: TGTGCCAGCAGTTGGGGGCTAGCGGAGTTCTACGAGCAGTACTTC.

The V call is TRBV28, the J call TRBJ2-7; 9 bases agree with TRBD1. With 5 bases clipped from V and 1 base from J, the junction kept 6 bases outside the gene matches. Germline CDR1 reads MDHEN; CDR2 reads SYDVKM. The length of the CDR3 is 15 residues. CDR3 loop: CASSNMDRGSYEQYF. In DNA form, the CDR3 reads TGTGCCAGCAGTAACATGGACAGGGGATCCTACGAGCAGTACTTC.

The chain carries TRBV28 and TRBJ1-1, with a tentative D call TRBD1 (6 bases). The CDR3 totals 18 residues. Germline assignment: CDR1 MDHEN and CDR2 SYDVKM. With 6 bases removed from V and 5 bases from J, the gap between germline ends came to 28 bases. The DNA of the CDR3 is TGTGCCAGCAGCTCTTTAACACCAGGGGCTGGCGTAAGGACTGAAGCTTTCTTT. Protein sequence: CASSSLTPGAGVRTEAFF. The full variable domain, rest sourced from reference TRBV28 and TRBJ1-1, is DVKVTQSSRYLVKRTGEKVFLECVQDMDHENMFWYRQDPGLGLRLIYFSYDVKMKEKGDIPEGYSVSREKKERFSLILESASTNQTSMYLCASSSLTPGAGVRTEAFFGQGTRLTVV.

The genes are TRBV4-3 and TRBJ2-1; TRBD2 agrees at 7 bases. The germline gives CDR1 LGHNA, CDR2 YSLEER. V was pared by 3 bases and J by 7 bases, with 15 bases of the junction left unmatched. The CDR3 has 17 residues. The CDR3 nucleotides read TGCGCCAGCAGCCATTCCCCCCGGGACCCCGGGGGGAATGAGCAGTTCTTC. Amino acids: CASSHSPRDPGGNEQFF.

The rearrangement joins TRBV28 to TRBJ2-7, with 10 bases lining up with TRBD2. After removal of 2 bases from V and 2 bases from J, the junction contained 6 bases not matched to a gene. CDR1 is MDHEN, CDR2 SYDVKM, per germline. The length of the CDR3 is 16 residues. CDR3 sequence: CASSLASGSATYEQYF. In nucleotides, the CDR3 is TGTGCCAGCAGTTTAGCTAGCGGGAGCGCAACCTACGAGCAGTACTTC. The full variable domain, rest sourced from reference TRBV28 and TRBJ2-7, is DVKVTQSSRYLVKRTGEKVFLECVQDMDHENMFWYRQDPGLGLRLIYFSYDVKMKEKGDIPEGYSVSREKKERFSLILESASTNQTSMYLCASSLASGSATYEQYFGPGTRLTVT.

In this sample, this clonotype turned up a few times. The chain combines TRBV4-1 with TRBJ1-2; D is possibly TRBD1 (5 bases). The CDR3 covers 14 residues. Germline V gives CDR1 MGHRA, CDR2 YSYEKL. V was clipped by 4 bases and J by 2 bases, with 11 bases between them. CDR3 nucleotide sequence: TGCGCCAGCAGCCCTTCGACAGAAAACTATGGCTACACCTTC. This encodes CASSPSTENYGYTF.

The V call is TRBV5-6, the J call TRBJ2-1, with TRBD2 identical over 11 bases. Trimming took 4 bases from V and 1 from J; bases not matched to a gene: 4. This CDR3 spans 16 amino acids. Per germline, CDR1 SGHDT and CDR2 YYEEEE. The CDR3 loop reads CASSTGTSGSYNEQFF. CDR3 bases: TGTGCCAGCAGCACAGGGACTAGCGGTTCCTACAATGAGCAGTTCTTC.

The rearrangement joins TRBV27 to TRBJ2-7; the D is unclear. The CDR3 is made up of 14 amino acids. Trimming pared 3 bases from V and 2 bases from J, leaving 11 bases between. Germline V lookup: CDR1 MNHEY, CDR2 SMNVEV (reference sequence). The CDR3 DNA is TGTGCCAGCAGTTTTTCTGACAAGGCCTACGAGCAGTACTTC. Residues: CASSFSDKAYEQYF.

This sequence joins TRBV6-2 or TRBV6-3 and TRBJ1-5; weak D call: TRBD1 (5 bases). Germline V CDR1 and CDR2: MNHEY, SVGEGT. The CDR3 has 15 residues. Trimming removed 1 base from V and 3 bases from J, with 10 bases in between. In DNA form, the CDR3 reads TGTGCCAGCAGTTACTGGGACGGATACAATCAGCCCCAGCATTTT. Protein sequence: CASSYWDGYNQPQHF.

This chain joins TRBV7-2 and TRBJ2-3, with no clear D. There are 15 residues in the CDR3. Trimming pared 2 bases from V and 2 bases from J, leaving 11 bases between. Germline V CDR1 and CDR2: SGHTA, FQGNSA. This CDR3 reads CASSLKSGPTDTQYF. The CDR3 DNA reads TGTGCCAGCAGCTTAAAATCTGGCCCCACAGATACGCAGTATTTT.

V usage is TRBV12-3 or TRBV12-4 and J usage is TRBJ2-1; D ambiguous. With 7 bases removed from V and 3 bases from J, the gap between germline ends came to 13 bases. The CDR3 contains 14 residues. The CDR3 protein is CASIPGGYYNEQFF. The CDR3 bases are TGTGCCAGCATCCCGGGTGGATACTACAATGAGCAGTTCTTC.

The chain joins TRBV9 to TRBJ2-3; possibly TRBD1 for D (7 bases). The CDR3 loop spans 16 amino acids. The ends were cut back, 3 bases at V and 2 bases at J, with 16 bases in the middle. CDR1 and CDR2 from the germline V gene are SGDLS and YYNGEE. The DNA of the CDR3 is TGTGCCAGCAGCGACCCAGGGGGGCTGAACACAGATACGCAGTATTTT. This encodes CASSDPGGLNTDTQYF.

The genes are TRBV19 and TRBJ2-1; TRBD2 matches 10 bases. V was clipped by 1 base and J by 2 bases; unmatched bases: 5. Germline V lookup: CDR1 LNHDA, CDR2 SQIVND (reference sequence). The CDR3 length is 17 residues. The CDR3 DNA is TGTGCCAGTAGTATAGGCCGTCTAGCGGGAGCCTACAATGAGCAGTTCTTC. Protein: CASSIGRLAGAYNEQFF. Filled out from reference TRBV19 and TRBJ2-1, the complete variable domain reads DGGITQSPKYLFRKEGQNVTLSCEQNLNHDAMYWYRQDPGQGLRLIYYSQIVNDFQKGDIAEGYSVSREKKESFPLTVTSAQKNPTAFYLCASSIGRLAGAYNEQFFGPGTRLTVL.

This clonotype was counted a few times. The CDR3 DNA reads as TGTGCCAGCAGTTACTCGGGACTAGCATCCTACAATGAGCAGTTCTTC. Translation: CASSYSGLASYNEQFF. The chain links TRBV6-6 to TRBJ2-1, with 9 bases aligning to TRBD2. V was pared by 0 bases and J by 1 base, with 1 base of the junction left unmatched. Germline CDR1 MNHNY, CDR2 SVGAGI (reference sequence). This CDR3 spans 16 amino acids.

V usage is TRBV27 and J usage is TRBJ1-2; D possibly corresponds to TRBD1 (6 bases). Germline CDR1 and CDR2: MNHEY and SMNVEV (reference sequence). Between the trimmed V and J ends, which lost 4 bases and 4 bases, there was a span of 19 bases. This CDR3 contains 16 residues. DNA of the CDR3: TGTGCCAGCAGTTCCCTATTGGGGGCCCACTCCTATGGCTACACCTTC. It codes for CASSSLLGAHSYGYTF.

This clonotype was recorded a few times. The CDR3: CASSTSDGPYEQYF. As DNA, the CDR3 is TGTGCCAGTAGTACCTCAGACGGACCCTACGAGCAGTACTTC. This chain joins TRBV19 and TRBJ2-7, with no clear D. The CDR3 contains 14 residues. Germline CDR1 is LNHDA and CDR2 is SQIVND (reference sequence). Trimming removed 4 bases from V and 2 bases from J, with 12 bases in between.

This clonotype was picked up one time. This sequence joins TRBV23-1 and TRBJ1-6; D is unclear. TRBV23-1 has ORF status, its function being uncertain. The CDR3 contains 18 residues. With 0 bases removed from V and 7 bases from J, the gap between germline ends came to 19 bases. The CDR3 sequence is CASSQSDTGTGKNSPLHF. The CDR3 coding sequence is TGCGCCAGCAGTCAATCGGATACGGGCACGGGGAAAAATTCACCCCTCCACTTT.

The chain is built from TRBV5-6 and TRBJ1-1; D unresolved. The CDR3 contains 12 residues. Germline CDR1 and CDR2: SGHDT and YYEEEE. Trimming left V 0 bases short and J 11 bases short, with 11 bases between. Written as DNA, the CDR3 is TGTGCCAGCAGCTTGGGGGTGGCGTCGGCTTTCTTT. Protein: CASSLGVASAFF.

The rearrangement links TRBV27 to TRBJ2-2; no definite D call. The CDR3 runs to 12 residues. The V end was cut by 6 bases, the J end by 6 bases, with 8 bases between. CDR1 is MNHEY, CDR2 SMNVEV, per germline (reference sequence). CDR3 residues: CASSLWPGELFF. Here the CDR3 DNA reads TGTGCCAGCAGCCTTTGGCCCGGGGAGCTGTTTTTT.

The rearrangement uses TRBV11-2 and TRBJ2-7; D unclear. Germline V gene lookup returns CDR1 SGHAT and CDR2 FQNNGV. The V gene lost 1 base and the J gene lost 4 bases, with 11 bases spanning the gap. The CDR3 sequence is 14 residues long. The CDR3 is CASSLGSRVYEQYF. In nucleotides, the CDR3 is TGTGCCAGCAGCTTAGGGTCGCGAGTTTACGAGCAGTACTTC.

V and J are TRBV4-3 and TRBJ2-7, with D uncertain. Trimming removed 1 base from V and 0 bases from J, with 10 bases in between. The CDR3 is 15 amino acids. Germline values: CDR1 LGHNA, CDR2 YSLEER. In DNA, the CDR3 is TGCGCCAGCAGCCAAGCATTGGGGATCTCCTACGAGCAGTACTTC. The encoded protein is CASSQALGISYEQYF.